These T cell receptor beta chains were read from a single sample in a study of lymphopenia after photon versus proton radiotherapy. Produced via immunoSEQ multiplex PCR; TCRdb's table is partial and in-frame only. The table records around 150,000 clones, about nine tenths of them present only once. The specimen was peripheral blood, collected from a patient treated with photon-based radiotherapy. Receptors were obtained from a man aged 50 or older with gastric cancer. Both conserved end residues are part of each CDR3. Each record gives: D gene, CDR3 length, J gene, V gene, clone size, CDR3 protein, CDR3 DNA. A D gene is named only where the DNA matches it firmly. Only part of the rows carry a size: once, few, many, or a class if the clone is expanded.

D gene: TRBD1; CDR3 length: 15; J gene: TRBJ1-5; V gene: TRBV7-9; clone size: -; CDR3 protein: CASSLTGTGEQPQHF; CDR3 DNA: TGTGCCAGCAGCTTAACGGGGACAGGGGAACAGCCCCAGCATTTT
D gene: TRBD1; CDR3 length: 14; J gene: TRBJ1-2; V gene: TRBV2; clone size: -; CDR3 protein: CASSSGTGVAGYTF; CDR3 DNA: TGTGCCAGCAGTTCCGGGACAGGGGTGGCTGGCTACACCTTC
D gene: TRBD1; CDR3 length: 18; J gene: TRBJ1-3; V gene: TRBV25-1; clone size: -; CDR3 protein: CASSDRGTILNSGNTIYF; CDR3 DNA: TGTGCCAGCAGTGACAGGGGGACGATCCTGAACTCTGGAAACACCATATATTTT
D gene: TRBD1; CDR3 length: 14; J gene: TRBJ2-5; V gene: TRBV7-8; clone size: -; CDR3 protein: CASSLRQGQETQYF; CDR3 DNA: TGTGCCAGCAGCTTGAGACAGGGGCAAGAGACCCAGTACTTC
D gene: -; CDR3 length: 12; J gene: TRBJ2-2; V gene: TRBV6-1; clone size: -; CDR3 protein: CASRVNTGELFF; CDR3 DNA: TGTGCCAGCAGGGTTAACACCGGGGAGCTGTTTTTT
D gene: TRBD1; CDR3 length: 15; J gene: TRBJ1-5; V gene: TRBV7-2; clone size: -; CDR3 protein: CASSQGGSINQPQHF; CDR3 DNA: TGTGCCAGCAGCCAAGGGGGCAGCATCAATCAGCCCCAGCATTTT
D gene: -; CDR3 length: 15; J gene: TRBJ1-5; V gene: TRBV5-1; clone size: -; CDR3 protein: CASSLEGVSNQPQHF; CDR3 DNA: TGCGCCAGCAGCTTGGAGGGGGTTAGCAATCAGCCCCAGCATTTT
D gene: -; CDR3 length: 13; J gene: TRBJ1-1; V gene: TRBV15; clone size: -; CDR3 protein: CATSPRSGTEAFF; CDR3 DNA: TGTGCCACCAGCCCACGTAGTGGAACTGAAGCTTTCTTT
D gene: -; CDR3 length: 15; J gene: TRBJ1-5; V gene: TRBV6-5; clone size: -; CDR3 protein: CASRRDGISNQPQHF; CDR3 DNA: TGTGCCAGCAGAAGGGACGGGATTAGCAATCAGCCCCAGCATTTT
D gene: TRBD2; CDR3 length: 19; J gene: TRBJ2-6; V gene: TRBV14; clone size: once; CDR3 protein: CASSRSGETGISGANVLTF; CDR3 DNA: TGTGCCAGCAGCCGTAGCGGGGAAACCGGCATCTCTGGGGCCAACGTCCTGACTTTC
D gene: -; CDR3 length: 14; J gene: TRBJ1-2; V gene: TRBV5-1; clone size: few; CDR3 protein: CASSSGRQVDGYTF; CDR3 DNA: TGCGCCAGCAGTTCTGGGAGGCAGGTTGATGGCTACACCTTC
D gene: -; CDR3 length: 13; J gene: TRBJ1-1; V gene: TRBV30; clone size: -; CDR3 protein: CAWSTTGNTEAFF; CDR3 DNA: TGTGCCTGGAGCACGACAGGGAACACTGAAGCTTTCTTT
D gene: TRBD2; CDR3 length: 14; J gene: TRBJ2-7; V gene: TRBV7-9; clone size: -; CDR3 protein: CASTPSGNPYEQYF; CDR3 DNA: TGTGCCAGCACCCCTAGCGGGAACCCATACGAGCAGTACTTC
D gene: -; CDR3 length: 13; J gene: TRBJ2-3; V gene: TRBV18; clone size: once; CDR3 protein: CASSPGVGDTQYF; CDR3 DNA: TGTGCCAGCTCACCGGGGGTGGGAGATACGCAGTATTTT
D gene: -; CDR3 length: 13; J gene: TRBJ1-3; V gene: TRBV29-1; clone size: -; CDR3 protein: CSVEGTSGNTIYF; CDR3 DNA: TGCAGCGTTGAAGGGACCTCTGGAAACACCATATATTTT
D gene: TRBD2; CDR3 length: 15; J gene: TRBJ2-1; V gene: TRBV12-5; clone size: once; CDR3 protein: CASVIGGRNLREQFF; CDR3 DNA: TGTGCTAGTGTCATCGGCGGGAGGAATCTGCGGGAGCAGTTCTTC
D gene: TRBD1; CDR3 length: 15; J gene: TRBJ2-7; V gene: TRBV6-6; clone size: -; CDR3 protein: CASSYSGQGKREQYF; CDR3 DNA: TGTGCCAGCAGTTACTCGGGACAGGGAAAACGCGAGCAGTACTTC
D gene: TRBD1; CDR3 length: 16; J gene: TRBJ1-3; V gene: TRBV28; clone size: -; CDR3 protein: CASSLRQGVSGNTIYF; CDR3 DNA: TGTGCCAGCAGTTTACGGCAGGGGGTTTCTGGAAACACCATATATTTT
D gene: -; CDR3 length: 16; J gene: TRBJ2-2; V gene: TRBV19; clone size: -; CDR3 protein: CASSIAVRGNTGELFF; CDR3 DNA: TGTGCCAGTAGTATAGCGGTTCGGGGGAACACCGGGGAGCTGTTTTTT
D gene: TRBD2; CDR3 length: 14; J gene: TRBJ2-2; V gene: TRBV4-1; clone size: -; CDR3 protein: CASSQDRGAGELFF; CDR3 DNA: TGCGCCAGCAGCCAAGACCGGGGGGCCGGGGAGCTGTTTTTT
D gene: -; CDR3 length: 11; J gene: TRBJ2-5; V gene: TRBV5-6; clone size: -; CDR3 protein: CASSVQETQYF; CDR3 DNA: TGTGCCAGCAGCGTACAAGAGACCCAGTACTTC
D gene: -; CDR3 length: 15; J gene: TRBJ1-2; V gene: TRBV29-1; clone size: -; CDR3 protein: CSVAGTDGLNYGYTF; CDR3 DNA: TGCAGCGTCGCCGGAACCGATGGGCTTAACTATGGCTACACCTTC
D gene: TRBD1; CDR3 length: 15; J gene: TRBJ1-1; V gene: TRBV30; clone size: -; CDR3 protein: CAWRFWTGGDTEAFF; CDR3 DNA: TGTGCCTGGAGGTTTTGGACAGGGGGGGACACTGAAGCTTTCTTT